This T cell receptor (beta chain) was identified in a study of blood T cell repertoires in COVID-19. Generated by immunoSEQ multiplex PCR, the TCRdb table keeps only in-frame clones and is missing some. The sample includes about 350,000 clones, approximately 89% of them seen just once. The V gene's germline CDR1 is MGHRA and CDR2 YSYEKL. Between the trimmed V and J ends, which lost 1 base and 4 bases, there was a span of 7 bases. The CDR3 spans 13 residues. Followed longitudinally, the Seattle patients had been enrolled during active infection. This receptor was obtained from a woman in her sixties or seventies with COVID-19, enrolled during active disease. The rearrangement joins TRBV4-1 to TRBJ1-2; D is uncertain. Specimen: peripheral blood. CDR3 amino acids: CASSQGGGYGYTF. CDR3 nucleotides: TGCGCCAGCAGCCAAGGAGGTGGCTATGGCTACACCTTC.